This is a list of T cell receptor beta chains from one sample in a study of T cells in Graves' hyperthyroidism and ophthalmopathy. In TCRdb, the multiplex PCR reads were re-called with MiXCR into one record per CDR3 protein. The sample gives a few hundred thousand distinct CDR3 sequences, around 15% of which show up once; about 4.9% is in the top ten. Source material: blood. The source of these receptors is a woman between 18 and 29 years old with Graves' hyperthyroidism. Both conserved end residues are part of each CDR3. D genes are given only for firm matches. The listing skips clone size in some rows; elsewhere it reads once, few, many or a size class.

CDR3aa	CDR3nt	abundance	j_gene	d_gene	v_gene
CASSLIAGTYEQYF	TGTGCCAGCAGCCTAATAGCGGGTACCTACGAGCAGTACTTC	many	TRBJ2-7	TRBD2	TRBV3-1
CATSRVLPTNEKLFF	TGTGCCACCAGCAGAGTCCTCCCAACTAATGAAAAACTGTTTTTT	few	TRBJ1-4	.	TRBV15
CASSEALEPDTQYF	TGTGCCAGCAGTGAAGCGCTGGAGCCAGATACGCAGTATTTT	many	TRBJ2-3	.	TRBV6-1
CASSVSGAPNEQYF	TGTGCCAGCAGCGTAAGCGGGGCCCCCAACGAGCAGTACTTC	once	TRBJ2-7	TRBD2	TRBV7-3
CASSFGTSTDEQFF	TGTGCCAGCAGCTTCGGGACTAGTACGGATGAGCAGTTCTTC	.	TRBJ2-1	TRBD2	TRBV5-8
CSARGTGGYAEKLFF	TGCAGTGCCAGAGGGACAGGGGGCTACGCTGAAAAACTGTTTTTT	.	TRBJ1-4	TRBD1	TRBV20-1
CASSLYPIRDRRTDTQYF	TGTGCCAGCAGTTTATACCCCATCCGGGACAGGAGGACAGATACGCAGTATTTT	few	TRBJ2-3	TRBD1	TRBV28
CASRGGTSTDTQYF	TGTGCCAGCAGAGGAGGGACTAGCACAGATACGCAGTATTTT	.	TRBJ2-3	.	TRBV7-2
CASSVGVALYYTQYF	TGTGCCAGCAGCGTAGGGGTAGCCCTTTACTATACGCAGTATTTT	many	TRBJ2-3	.	TRBV9
CASSRQGSSYEQYF	TGTGCCAGCAGTCGACAGGGGTCCAGCTACGAGCAGTACTTC	many	TRBJ2-7	TRBD1	TRBV6-1
CASSPSSGTTDTQYF	TGTGCCAGCAGCCCATCTAGCGGTACCACAGATACGCAGTATTTT	.	TRBJ2-3	TRBD2	TRBV3-1
CSARRLASLYNEQFF	TGCAGTGCCCGAAGACTAGCGAGCCTTTACAATGAGCAGTTCTTC	.	TRBJ2-1	TRBD2	TRBV20-1
CASRGTVEDTQYF	TGTGCCAGCAGGGGGACAGTTGAAGATACGCAGTATTTT	.	TRBJ2-3	TRBD1	TRBV27
CSSIAGGQRSTQYF	TGCAGCTCAATAGCGGGAGGGCAACGTTCGACCCAGTACTTC	many	TRBJ2-5	TRBD2	TRBV29-1
CASSSRLAGGDEQYF	TGTGCCAGCAGCTCTAGACTAGCGGGAGGAGACGAGCAGTACTTC	.	TRBJ2-7	TRBD2	TRBV11-2
CASSSRSALGTSFSYEQYF	TGTGCCAGCAGTTCCCGGTCAGCTTTGGGGACTAGCTTCTCCTACGAGCAGTACTTC	many	TRBJ2-7	TRBD2	TRBV6-1
CASSPSSGSQYEQFF	TGTGCCAGCAGTCCTTCTAGCGGGAGTCAGTATGAGCAGTTCTTC	many	TRBJ2-1	TRBD2	TRBV27
CASSSGQGSGELFF	TGTGCCAGCAGTTCCGGACAGGGCAGCGGGGAGCTGTTTTTT	many	TRBJ2-2	TRBD1	TRBV6-2/TRBV6-3
CSGGFPGLGYTF	TGCAGCGGTGGCTTTCCAGGGTTAGGCTACACCTTC	.	TRBJ1-2	.	TRBV29-1
CASSSPGTGGRETQYF	TGTGCCAGCAGTTCCCCCGGGACAGGGGGCCGGGAGACCCAGTACTTC	many	TRBJ2-5	TRBD1	TRBV28
CASSYGVGTEAFF	TGTGCCAGCAGTTACGGAGTGGGCACTGAAGCTTTCTTT	many	TRBJ1-1	.	TRBV6-6
CASSLDRLAGGFEEQYF	TGTGCCAGCAGCTTAGATCGGCTAGCGGGAGGTTTTGAGGAGCAGTACTTC	many	TRBJ2-7	TRBD2	TRBV11-2